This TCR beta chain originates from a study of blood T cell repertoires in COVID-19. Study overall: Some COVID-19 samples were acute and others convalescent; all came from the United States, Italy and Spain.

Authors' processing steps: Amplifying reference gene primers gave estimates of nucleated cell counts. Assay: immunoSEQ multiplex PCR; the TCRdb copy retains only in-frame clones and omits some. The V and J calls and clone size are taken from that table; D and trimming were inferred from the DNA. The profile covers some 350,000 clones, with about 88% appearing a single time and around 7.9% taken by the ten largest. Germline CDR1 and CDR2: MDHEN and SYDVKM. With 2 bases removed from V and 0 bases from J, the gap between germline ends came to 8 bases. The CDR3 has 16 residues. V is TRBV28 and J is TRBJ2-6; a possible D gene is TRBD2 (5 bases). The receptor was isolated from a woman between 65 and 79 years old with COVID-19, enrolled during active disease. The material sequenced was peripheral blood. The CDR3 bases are TGTGCCAGCAGTTTAATGGCGGGCTCTGGGGCCAACGTCCTGACTTTC. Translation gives CASSLMAGSGANVLTF.